The 10 T cell receptor beta chains given below trace back to one sample, sequenced in a study of shared clonotypes between healthy human individuals. Selected positively for CCR7 and CD45RO-negative, naive CD8 cells excluded terminally differentiated effector memory CD45RA+ cells. Sequencing used immunoSEQ multiplex PCR; TCRdb keeps in-frame clones, though not all of them. The sample lists some 2 million clones; approximately 94% were seen once. Input material: naive CD8+ T cells sorted from blood. Every receptor here comes from a man aged 18-30 years in good health.

The V call is TRBV19, the J call TRBJ1-1, with TRBD1 identical over 9 bases. This CDR3 is built from 17 residues. V was pared by 0 bases and J by 2 bases, with 7 bases of the junction left unmatched. CDR1 LNHDA and CDR2 SQIVND come from the germline V gene (reference sequence). The CDR3 DNA is TGTGCCAGTAGTATAGATGGGGAACAGGGGGCAAACACTGAAGCTTTCTTT. Encoded protein: CASSIDGEQGANTEAFF.

This rearrangement joins TRBV9 to TRBJ2-7, with D unclear. V was shortened by 4 bases and J by 3 bases, with 11 bases between the two germline ends. CDR1 and CDR2 (germline): SGDLS, YYNGEE. The CDR3 has 13 amino acids. CDR3 protein: CASSPYVDYEQYF. For the CDR3, the DNA is TGTGCCAGCAGCCCTTACGTCGACTACGAGCAGTACTTC. Full variable domain (missing parts from reference TRBV9 and TRBJ2-7): DSGVTQTPKHLITATGQRVTLRCSPRSGDLSVYWYQQSLDQGLQFLIQYYNGEERAKGNILERFSAQQFPDLHSELNLSSLELGDSALYFCASSPYVDYEQYFGPGTRLTVT.

The chain uses TRBV4-3 and TRBJ2-7; no clear D gene. The CDR3 spans 14 residues. Germline lookup yields CDR1 LGHNA and CDR2 YSLEER. Deletions cut 0 bases from V and 2 bases from J, with 8 bases between. The CDR3 region has the DNA TGCGCCAGCAGCCAAGAGTGGCAGACCTACGAGCAGTACTTC. Encoded protein: CASSQEWQTYEQYF.

This chain's CDR3 is CASSQEEGVNTEAFF. As DNA, the CDR3 is TGTGCCAGCAGCCAAGAGGAGGGCGTGAACACTGAAGCTTTCTTT. This chain connects TRBV4-2 to TRBJ1-1; no reliable D call. Germline V gene data show CDR1 as LGHNA and CDR2 as YNFKEQ. V gave up 0 bases and J gave up 0 bases, with 8 bases separating them. CDR3 length equals 15 residues.

The gene calls are TRBV21-1 and TRBJ1-1; the table's D gene call, TRBD1, was not cross checked with the DNA. TRBV21-1 is annotated as a pseudogene. The CDR3 has 13 residues. The DNA of the CDR3 is TGTGCCAGCAGCAAAGAAAGGGGCACTGAAGCTTTCTTT. Residues: CASSKERGTEAFF.

The chain recombines TRBV10-2 with TRBJ1-4; D is unresolved. CDR3 length equals 14 residues. Trimming removed 4 bases from V and 12 bases from J, with 18 bases in between. Germline CDR1 and CDR2: WSHSY and SAAADI. CDR3 DNA sequence: TGCGCCAGCAGTGCAACCGGGTGGGGTGGGGAACTGTTTTTT. Its translation: CASSATGWGGELFF.

The genes are TRBV10-3 and TRBJ1-1, with D uncertain. Trimming took off 10 bases at V and 1 base at J, with 13 bases between the two ends. The germline CDR1 and CDR2 sequences are ENHRY and SYGVKD. The CDR3 consists of 13 residues. Written as DNA, the CDR3 is TGTGCCACCGGGGATGCAGGGAACACTGAAGCTTTCTTT. Protein: CATGDAGNTEAFF.

Turning to this clone: Its ends do not fully match the called genes, so a read error is possible. The rearrangement joins TRBV7-7 to TRBJ2-7; 10 bases line up with TRBD2. There are 13 residues in the CDR3. The germline gives CDR1 SSHAT, CDR2 FNYEAQ (reference sequence). Here the CDR3 reads CASSSSGSFEQYF. In DNA, the CDR3 is TGTGCTAGCAGCTCTAGCGGGAGTTTCGAGCAGTACTTC.

CDR3 sequence: CASIQDGTGELFF. The CDR3, as DNA: TGTGCCAGCATCCAAGATGGGACCGGGGAGCTGTTTTTT. The chain employs TRBV7-2 and TRBJ2-2, with D unresolved. CDR1 SGHTA and CDR2 FQGNSA come from the germline V gene. Trimming cost V 7 bases and J 5 bases, with 11 bases left between them. The CDR3 is made up of 13 amino acids.

V and J are TRBV30 and TRBJ1-3; maybe TRBD1 (5 bases). V lost 2 bases to trimming and J lost 9 bases, with 8 bases between them. The CDR3 totals 11 residues. Germline V gene data show CDR1 as GTSNPN and CDR2 as SVGIG (reference sequence). The CDR3 sequence: CAWSPGGTIYF. In DNA, the CDR3 is TGTGCCTGGAGTCCTGGGGGCACCATATATTTT.